This TCR beta chain was obtained from a study of identical twins. Each CDR3 protein is one row after TCRdb ran MiXCR on the 5' RACE reads. The data contain around 1.7 million distinct CDR3 sequences, about 32% of them singletons. This clonotype showed up just a few times. The V gene's germline CDR1 is SGHDT and CDR2 YYEEEE. This CDR3 is 15 amino acids long. Between the trimmed V and J ends, which lost 2 bases and 3 bases, there was a span of 11 bases. This chain uses TRBV5-6 with TRBJ1-4; D uncertain. The source of this sequence is a newborn girl in good health. What was sequenced was cord blood. CDR3 coding DNA: TGTGCCAGCAGCTTCGTGGCAGGACCTAATGAAAAACTGTTTTTT. As protein: CASSFVAGPNEKLFF.